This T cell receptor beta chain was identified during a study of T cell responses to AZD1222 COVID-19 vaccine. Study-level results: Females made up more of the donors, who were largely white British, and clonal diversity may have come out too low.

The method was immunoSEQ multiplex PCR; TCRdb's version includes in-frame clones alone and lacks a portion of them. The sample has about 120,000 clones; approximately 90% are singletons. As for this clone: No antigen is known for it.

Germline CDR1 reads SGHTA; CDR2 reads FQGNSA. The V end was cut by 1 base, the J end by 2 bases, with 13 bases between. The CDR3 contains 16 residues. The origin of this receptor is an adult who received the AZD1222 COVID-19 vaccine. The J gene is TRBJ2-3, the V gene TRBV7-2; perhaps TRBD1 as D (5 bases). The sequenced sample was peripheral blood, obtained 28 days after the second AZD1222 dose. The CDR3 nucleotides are TGTGCCAGCAGCTTAGTAGGGGCAGGGATCACAGATACGCAGTATTTT. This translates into CASSLVGAGITDTQYF.